The clone carrying this T cell receptor (beta chain) showed up many times. Its antigen remains unknown. TCRdb re-called the RT-PCR reads through MiXCR, storing one row per CDR3 protein. The table records hundreds of thousands of distinct CDR3 sequences, 12% to 15% of them present only once. This entry belongs to a study of response to subunit inactivated influenza vaccine. Regarding the study as a whole: It was suggested by the authors that few new T cells are recruited by each seasonal influenza vaccination.

V was trimmed by 7 bases and J by 7 bases, leaving 25 bases between them. The germline gives CDR1 MDHEN, CDR2 SYDVKM. The CDR3 extends over 16 amino acids. The sequences come from PBMCs from blood, collected less than 15 days before vaccination. The gene calls are TRBV28 and TRBJ1-2; D might be TRBD1 (5 bases). This receptor was taken from a man aged 45 to 65 who received an inactivated influenza vaccine. Here the CDR3 reads CASISSEFGGRGGYTF. The CDR3 DNA reads as TGTGCCAGCATCTCGTCGGAGTTCGGGGGAAGGGGTGGCTACACCTTC.